The 30 T cell receptor beta chains below all came from one sample that was sequenced in a study of blood T cells in healthy people across ages. Combining a sample-barcoded 5' primer with a J-beta primer mix, a second PCR ran for about 7 to 11 cycles. TCRdb re-analysed the 5' RACE reads in MiXCR, keeping a single row per CDR3 protein. The sample includes about 1,600,000 distinct CDR3 sequences, 42% of them seen just once. The specimen was blood. Every receptor here comes from a woman between 18 and 30 years old in good health.

This clonotype was found a few times. The rearrangement joins TRBV7-9 to TRBJ2-3; possibly TRBD2 for D (6 bases). This CDR3 region has 20 residues. Germline V lookup: CDR1 SEHNR, CDR2 FQNEAQ (reference sequence). V gave up 5 bases and J gave up 0 bases, with 27 bases separating them. The CDR3 coding sequence is TGTGCCAGCAGCCCAGAGGTGTGGGGGGAGACTCCATTTAGCACAGATACGCAGTATTTT. It is translated as CASSPEVWGETPFSTDTQYF.

This clonotype was observed a few times. The rearrangement uses TRBV5-1 and TRBJ2-1; TRBD2 matches 12 bases. The CDR3 has 16 amino acids. The V gene end was trimmed by 0 bases and the J gene end by 6 bases; junction bases not matched to a gene: 4. Germline V CDR1 and CDR2: SGHRS, YFSETQ. CDR3 amino acids: CASSLVASGRANEQFF. CDR3 sequence (DNA): TGCGCCAGCAGCTTGGTTGCTAGCGGGAGGGCCAATGAGCAGTTCTTC.

The gene calls are TRBV5-1 and TRBJ2-1, with 10 bases aligning to TRBD1. CDR3 length: 15 amino acids. The trim removed 3 bases at V and 5 bases at J, leaving 5 bases unmatched. The germline V gene has CDR1 SGHRS and CDR2 YFSETQ. CDR3 sequence (DNA): TGCGCCAGCAGCTGGACAGGGACAGGGGACAATGAGCAGTTCTTC. Protein product: CASSWTGTGDNEQFF.

This sequence joins TRBV15 and TRBJ2-5; TRBD1 matches at 8 bases. CDR1 and CDR2 from the germline V gene are LNHNV and YYDKDF (reference sequence). The V and J ends lost 5 bases and 6 bases, in that order; junction bases with no gene match: 8. CDR3 length equals 14 residues. The DNA of the CDR3 is TGTGCCACCAGCGGGGGTGGACAGGGCCAGACCCAGTACTTC. Residues: CATSGGGQGQTQYF.

This clonotype was observed at least ten times. The chain recombines TRBV6-6 with TRBJ2-2; D uncertain. Germline V gene data show CDR1 as MNHNY and CDR2 as SVGAGI (reference sequence). Trimming left V 6 bases short and J 4 bases short, with 3 bases between. This CDR3 is built from 11 residues. This chain's CDR3 is CASRGTGELFF. The DNA of the CDR3 is TGTGCCAGCAGGGGCACCGGGGAGCTGTTTTTT.

This clonotype has a handful of counts. The gene calls are TRBV6-5 and TRBJ2-7, with TRBD2 identical over 11 bases. Trimming took 6 bases from V and 6 from J; bases not matched to a gene: 16. From germline, CDR1 is MNHEY and CDR2 SVGAGI. This CDR3 is 17 amino acids long. The CDR3: CASRYEPGLAVRGEQYF. CDR3 coding DNA: TGTGCCAGCAGATATGAACCGGGACTAGCGGTTAGAGGCGAGCAGTACTTC.

The V call is TRBV20-1, the J call TRBJ2-4; 7 bases agree with TRBD1. The J call is uncertain, as TRBJ2-7 better fits the DNA end. Germline V gives CDR1 DFQATT, CDR2 SNEGSKA (reference sequence). The CDR3 is 13 residues long. CDR3 bases: TGCAGTGCGCTGGGGGACAGTCAATACGAGCAGTACTTC. It specifies CSALGDSQYEQYF.

Many counts were recorded for this clonotype. V and J are TRBV7-9 and TRBJ2-1; 11 positions match TRBD2. The CDR3 contains 15 residues. Trimming took 5 bases from V and 4 from J; bases not matched to a gene: 4. Germline V gene sequence: CDR1 SEHNR, CDR2 FQNEAQ (reference sequence). The CDR3 region is CASSLGTSGYNEQFF. CDR3 nucleotide sequence: TGTGCCAGCAGCCTCGGGACTAGCGGTTACAATGAGCAGTTCTTC.

The chain uses TRBV20-1 and TRBJ2-3; 11 positions match TRBD2. Germline V CDR1 and CDR2: DFQATT, SNEGSKA (reference sequence). This CDR3 comprises 17 residues. V trimming: 1 base; J trimming: 5 bases; junction bases outside the gene matches: 11. The CDR3 protein is CSARAVTSGAARDTQYF. The CDR3 DNA follows: TGCAGTGCTAGAGCCGTGACTAGCGGGGCTGCTCGAGATACGCAGTATTTT.

This clonotype was recorded a few times. The rearrangement links TRBV7-9 to TRBJ1-4; 10 bases line up with TRBD1. This CDR3 region has 13 residues. The V gene's germline CDR1 is SEHNR and CDR2 FQNEAQ (reference sequence). J was trimmed by 8 bases and V by 5 bases; bases with no gene match: 2. CDR3 region: CASSLDRGEKLFF. Written as DNA, the CDR3 is TGTGCCAGCAGCCTGGACAGGGGGGAAAAACTGTTTTTT. Looking up the rest from reference TRBV7-9 and TRBJ1-4 gives the full variable domain: DTGVSQNPRHKITKRGQNVTFRCDPISEHNRLYWYRQTLGQGPEFLTYFQNEAQLEKSRLLSDRFSAERPKGSFSTLEIQRTEQGDSAMYLCASSLDRGEKLFFGSGTQLSVL.

The chain employs TRBV11-2 and TRBJ2-5; a possible D gene is TRBD2 (6 bases). The DNA matches TRBJ2-7 better at its end, which makes the J call doubtful. Germline assignment: CDR1 SGHAT and CDR2 FQNNGV. This CDR3 is 13 amino acids long. CDR3 in amino acids: CASSRNGDFEQYF. CDR3 nucleotide sequence: TGTGCCAGCAGCCGCAACGGGGACTTCGAGCAGTACTTC.

This clonotype was recorded a few times. The CDR3 coding sequence is TGTGCCAGCCGCCGTAGCGGCTACGAGCAGTACTTC. Protein: CASRRSGYEQYF. This chain links TRBV27 with TRBJ2-7, with D perhaps TRBD2 (6 bases). There are 12 residues in the CDR3. Looked up from germline, CDR1 is MNHEY and CDR2 is SMNVEV (reference sequence). Trimming cost V 8 bases and J 3 bases, with 11 bases left between them.

There are a few counts of this clonotype. The chain links TRBV6-5 to TRBJ1-2; D possibly corresponds to TRBD1 (5 bases). Germline CDR1 reads MNHEY; CDR2 reads SVGAGI. This CDR3 region has 12 residues. The V end lost 6 bases, the J end lost 7 bases, and 12 bases lay between the germline ends. The CDR3: CASSSGGGGYTF. The DNA of the CDR3 is TGTGCCAGCAGCTCCGGGGGGGGTGGCTACACCTTC.

The chain is built from TRBV7-8 and TRBJ2-3; D not resolved. CDR1 is SGHVS, CDR2 FQNEAQ, per germline. V was pared by 5 bases and J by 6 bases, with 12 bases between. This CDR3 contains 13 residues. The CDR3 DNA is TGTGCCAGCAGCGCCGCGGCCTCGGATACGCAGTATTTT. Protein product: CASSAAASDTQYF.

V gene TRBV4-1 combines with J gene TRBJ1-2; D ambiguous. With 0 bases removed from V and 3 bases from J, the gap between germline ends came to 8 bases. CDR1 and CDR2 from the germline V gene are MGHRA and YSYEKL. The CDR3 spans 14 residues. CDR3 in DNA: TGCGCCAGCAGCCAAGAGGCCAGACACTATGGCTACACCTTC. Translating gives CASSQEARHYGYTF.

The chain joins TRBV24-1 to TRBJ2-3; D is perhaps TRBD2 (7 bases). The V gene lost 1 base and the J gene lost 2 bases, with 15 bases spanning the gap. Germline V gene data show CDR1 as KGHDR and CDR2 as SFDVKD. This CDR3 is 17 amino acids long. The CDR3: CATSDFLGGLNTDTQYF. The DNA for the CDR3 is TGTGCCACCAGTGATTTTTTGGGGGGGCTCAACACAGATACGCAGTATTTT.

The chain joins TRBV5-1 to TRBJ1-1; unclear D gene. This CDR3 has 15 amino acids. V lost 3 bases and J 1 base, leaving 13 bases between the germline ends. Germline V gene lookup returns CDR1 SGHRS and CDR2 YFSETQ. The CDR3 nucleotides read TGCGCCAGCAGCTCGGTCGGGAGGAGGAACACTGAAGCTTTCTTT. Protein sequence: CASSSVGRRNTEAFF.

The chain uses TRBV14 and TRBJ1-2; D is uncertain. Germline values: CDR1 SGHDN, CDR2 FVKESK. Trimming shortened V by 9 bases and J by 8 bases, and 25 bases separated the two germline ends. This CDR3 spans 15 amino acids. As DNA, the CDR3 is TGTGCCAGTTTCAAACCGGAGGACGGGCCGGGGGGCTACACCTTC. Translated: CASFKPEDGPGGYTF.

The chain is built from TRBV28 and TRBJ2-5; possibly TRBD1 or TRBD2 for D (6 bases each). The length of the CDR3 is 15 residues. V was shortened by 4 bases and J by 3 bases, with 15 bases between the two germline ends. In germline, CDR1 is MDHEN, CDR2 SYDVKM. This CDR3 is CASSSVWGAEETQYF. In DNA, the CDR3 is TGTGCCAGCAGTTCGGTTTGGGGGGCAGAAGAGACCCAGTACTTC.

This chain uses TRBV28 with TRBJ2-7, with TRBD2 as a possible D gene (7 bases). The V gene lost 9 bases and the J gene lost 4 bases, with 19 bases spanning the gap. CDR3 length: 14 residues. Germline lookup yields CDR1 MDHEN and CDR2 SYDVKM. In nucleotides, the CDR3 is TGTGCCAGTGCCAAGGGGGGAGGGAGATACGAGCAGTACTTC. Translation: CASAKGGGRYEQYF. The full variable domain, rest sourced from reference TRBV28 and TRBJ2-7, is DVKVTQSSRYLVKRTGEKVFLECVQDMDHENMFWYRQDPGLGLRLIYFSYDVKMKEKGDIPEGYSVSREKKERFSLILESASTNQTSMYLCASAKGGGRYEQYFGPGTRLTVT.

The chain combines TRBV12-5 with TRBJ2-5; TRBD1 matches at 10 bases. Looked up from germline, CDR1 is LGHNT and CDR2 is FRNRAP. The junction had 4 bases not matched to a gene; V was cut back by 4 bases and J by 5 bases. The CDR3 is made up of 14 amino acids. CDR3 DNA sequence: TGTGCTAGTGGTTCGCCGGGACAGGGGGAGACCCAGTACTTC. Amino acids: CASGSPGQGETQYF.

This sequence joins TRBV7-9 and TRBJ2-1; TRBD1 matches at 7 bases. Trimming removed 5 bases from V and 6 bases from J; junction bases left unmatched: 7. CDR1 and CDR2 (germline): SEHNR, FQNEAQ (reference sequence). The CDR3 spans 14 residues. CDR3 region: CASSRIQGSNEQFF. The CDR3 DNA reads as TGTGCCAGCAGCCGAATACAGGGGAGCAATGAGCAGTTCTTC.

The V and J genes are TRBV30 and TRBJ2-1; 14 bases are a match to TRBD2. The end of the DNA is better explained by TRBJ2-7, so the J call may be wrong. CDR1 and CDR2 (germline): GTSNPN, SVGIG (reference sequence). This CDR3 is 19 amino acids long. The CDR3 protein is CAWSVGGLAGATSYNEQYF. For the CDR3, the DNA is TGTGCCTGGAGTGTTGGGGGACTAGCGGGAGCTACATCCTACAATGAGCAGTACTTC.

This clonotype showed up just a few times. The chain carries TRBV5-5 and TRBJ2-5, with 7 nucleotides matching TRBD1. The CDR3 is 15 amino acids. CDR1 and CDR2 (germline): SGHKS, YYEKEE (reference sequence). Trimming took 1 base from V and 2 from J; bases not matched to a gene: 5. CDR3 in DNA: TGTGCCAGCAGCTTGTCTCCGGGACAGCAAGAGACCCAGTACTTC. It translates to CASSLSPGQQETQYF. Looking up the rest from reference TRBV5-5 and TRBJ2-5 gives the full variable domain: DAGVTQSPTHLIKTRGQQVTLRCSPISGHKSVSWYQQVLGQGPQFIFQYYEKEERGRGNFPDRFSARQFPNYSSELNVNALLLGDSALYLCASSLSPGQQETQYFGPGTRLLVL.

The chain has TRBV12-3 or TRBV12-4 and TRBJ2-7; weak D call: TRBD1 (5 bases). V was pared by 3 bases and J by 3 bases, with 18 bases between. This CDR3 is built from 16 residues. The CDR3 here is CASSLGRTRAYYEQYF. CDR3 sequence (DNA): TGTGCCAGCAGTTTGGGGCGGACCAGGGCATACTACGAGCAGTACTTC.

V usage is TRBV4-1 and J usage is TRBJ1-6; 7 bases match TRBD1. CDR1 and CDR2 (germline): MGHRA, YSYEKL. J was trimmed by 6 bases and V by 0 bases; bases with no gene match: 11. The CDR3 has 18 residues. The CDR3 spells CASSQEAQGVTLNSPLHF. Written as DNA, the CDR3 is TGCGCCAGCAGCCAAGAGGCGCAGGGGGTAACACTTAATTCACCCCTCCACTTT.

This clonotype was detected only a few times. The rearrangement links TRBV27 to TRBJ2-1; 7 bases are shared with TRBD2. After removal of 7 bases from V and 4 bases from J, the junction contained 13 bases not matched to a gene. There are 16 residues in the CDR3. Germline V gene lookup returns CDR1 MNHEY and CDR2 SMNVEV (reference sequence). The DNA of the CDR3 is TGTGCCAGCACCAAGGGCGGGGGAAATCTTTACAATGAGCAGTTCTTC. This gives the protein CASTKGGGNLYNEQFF.

This clonotype has just a few counts. The CDR3 region is CAIGHSTDTQYF. CDR3 in DNA: TGTGCCATCGGTCACAGCACAGATACGCAGTATTTT. V and J are TRBV10-3 and TRBJ2-3, with no clear D. Trimming cost V 8 bases and J 0 bases, with 6 bases left between them. The CDR3 spans 12 residues. Germline CDR1 ENHRY, CDR2 SYGVKD.

This clonotype was observed a few times. J is TRBJ2-1 and V is TRBV7-2; D possibly uses TRBD1 or TRBD2 (6 bases each). Germline CDR1 is SGHTA and CDR2 is FQGNSA. V was clipped by 1 base and J by 7 bases, with 23 bases between them. This CDR3 region has 18 residues. The CDR3 spells CASSLVTQGGSSGNEQFF. The CDR3 nucleotides read TGTGCCAGCAGCTTAGTTACCCAAGGGGGGAGCAGTGGTAATGAGCAGTTCTTC. Full variable domain (rest looked up from reference TRBV7-2 and TRBJ2-1): GAGVSQSPSNKVTEKGKDVELRCDPISGHTALYWYRQSLGQGLEFLIYFQGNSAPDKSGLPSDRFSAERTGGSVSTLTIQRTQQEDSAVYLCASSLVTQGGSSGNEQFFGPGTRLTVL.

This clonotype showed up just once. The J gene is TRBJ2-7, the V gene TRBV2, with 7 positions matching TRBD1. The CDR3 is 14 amino acids. The germline gives CDR1 SNHLY, CDR2 FYNNEI. V trimming: 6 bases; J trimming: 1 base; junction bases outside the gene matches: 6. CDR3 sequence (DNA): TGTGCCAGCAGGTACAGGGGCCTTTCCTACGAGCAGTACTTC. This translates into CASRYRGLSYEQYF.